The 32 T cell receptor beta chains in this list originate from one sample, sequenced in a study of control samples from healthy donors and cancer patients. Clones were read by immunoSEQ multiplex PCR, and TCRdb kept only the in-frame ones, dropping some. Seen here are about 200,000 clones, around 90% observed once, and the top ten hold 1.5% to 2%. The sample consisted of blood. The receptors derive from a man under 40 in good health.

This rearrangement joins TRBV10-2 to TRBJ1-2, with D maybe TRBD1 (5 bases). The CDR3 runs to 12 residues. With 7 bases removed from V and 5 bases from J, the gap between germline ends came to 11 bases. Per the germline V gene, CDR1 is WSHSY and CDR2 is SAAADI. The CDR3 here is CASMMGGYGYTF. Here the CDR3 DNA reads TGCGCCAGCATGATGGGGGGGTATGGCTACACCTTC.

The rearrangement joins TRBV2 to TRBJ1-5; 10 bases fit TRBD1. J gave up 4 bases and V 6 bases, and 3 bases lay outside the gene matches. Looked up from germline, CDR1 is SNHLY and CDR2 is FYNNEI. The CDR3 spans 14 residues. CDR3 nucleotides: TGTGCCAGCAGCGCGGACAGGGGGAATCAGCCCCAGCATTTT. It encodes CASSADRGNQPQHF.

This clone was found a few times. V and J are TRBV11-3 and TRBJ2-2, with D unresolved. Germline V lookup: CDR1 SGHNT, CDR2 YENEEA. Trimming left V 5 bases short and J 4 bases short, with 17 bases between. This CDR3 spans 16 amino acids. The CDR3 reads CASSPGQPGRTGELFF. The CDR3 DNA reads as TGTGCCAGCAGCCCCGGTCAGCCAGGCCGCACCGGGGAGCTGTTTTTT.

CDR3 DNA sequence: TGCGCCAGCAGCTTTTCGACAGGGGGCCCGCGTACCGGGGAGCTGTTTTTT. Encoded protein: CASSFSTGGPRTGELFF. The V call is TRBV5-1, the J call TRBJ2-2; 10 nucleotides match TRBD1. This CDR3 is built from 17 residues. After removal of 2 bases from V and 5 bases from J, the junction contained 9 bases not matched to a gene. Germline V gene lookup returns CDR1 SGHRS and CDR2 YFSETQ.

The V gene is TRBV20-1, the J gene TRBJ1-4, with D perhaps matching TRBD1 (5 bases). Germline lookup yields CDR1 DFQATT and CDR2 SNEGSKA (reference sequence). V was trimmed by 3 bases and J by 3 bases, leaving 8 bases between them. The CDR3 totals 13 residues. The CDR3 nucleotides read TGCAGTGCTAGTCAGGGTTCTAATGAAAAACTGTTTTTT. The encoded protein is CSASQGSNEKLFF.

The CDR3, as DNA: TGTGCCAGCTCACCACCGGCTCAGGGTGACATTCAGTACTTC. Translation gives CASSPPAQGDIQYF. This chain uses TRBV18 with TRBJ2-4; a possible D gene is TRBD1 (5 bases). V was pared by 0 bases and J by 8 bases, with 11 bases between. The CDR3 sequence is 14 residues long. CDR1 is KGHSH, CDR2 LQKENI, per germline.

This chain joins TRBV28 and TRBJ1-1, with a tentative D call TRBD1 (6 bases). Germline V gene data show CDR1 as MDHEN and CDR2 as SYDVKM. Trimming took 3 bases from V and 3 from J, leaving 11 bases between them. The CDR3 contains 14 residues. The CDR3, as DNA: TGTGCCAGCAGTTTCGGGGGGGCGCACACTGAAGCTTTCTTT. Translating gives CASSFGGAHTEAFF.

The chain has TRBV3-1 (or the pseudogene TRBV3-2) and TRBJ2-7, with D perhaps matching TRBD2 (7 bases). The CDR3 sequence is 14 residues long. Trimming took 4 bases from V and 7 from J, leaving 17 bases between them. Germline V gene data show CDR1 as LGHDT and CDR2 as YNNKEL (reference sequence). Here the CDR3 DNA reads TGTGCCAGCAGCCCCCGGGGGGCATCTCGGGAGCAGTACTTC. Translated: CASSPRGASREQYF.

The gene calls are TRBV7-9 and TRBJ1-4; D remains ambiguous. The CDR3 loop spans 13 amino acids. Looked up from germline, CDR1 is SEHNR and CDR2 is FQNEAQ (reference sequence). With 7 bases removed from V and 10 bases from J, the gap between germline ends came to 16 bases. This CDR3 reads CASTQERSGKLFF. CDR3 nucleotide sequence: TGTGCCAGCACCCAAGAAAGGTCCGGAAAACTGTTTTTT. The full variable domain, rest sourced from reference TRBV7-9 and TRBJ1-4, is DTGVSQNPRHKITKRGQNVTFRCDPISEHNRLYWYRQTLGQGPEFLTYFQNEAQLEKSRLLSDRFSAERPKGSFSTLEIQRTEQGDSAMYLCASTQERSGKLFFGSGTQLSVL.

The rearrangement uses TRBV10-2 and TRBJ2-2; weak D call: TRBD2 (6 bases). CDR3 length: 14 amino acids. With 7 bases removed from V and 3 bases from J, the gap between germline ends came to 12 bases. In germline, CDR1 is WSHSY, CDR2 SAAADI. CDR3 DNA sequence: TGCGCCAGCACGGATTGGGGGGACACCGGGGAGCTGTTTTTT. As protein: CASTDWGDTGELFF.

V usage is TRBV2 and J usage is TRBJ1-1, with D hard to call. Trimming took 6 bases from V and 4 from J, leaving 9 bases between them. This CDR3 has 12 amino acids. Germline CDR1 is SNHLY and CDR2 is FYNNEI. CDR3 loop: CASRLFITEAFF. The CDR3 DNA reads TGTGCCAGCAGACTATTCATCACTGAAGCTTTCTTT.

In DNA, the CDR3 is TGTGCCAGCACCCTGGTCCCCGGCAAATCCTACAATGAGCAGTTCTTC. Encoded protein: CASTLVPGKSYNEQFF. V gene TRBV2 combines with J gene TRBJ2-1; D remains unclear. The CDR3 contains 16 residues. The ends were cut back, 7 bases at V and 1 base at J, with 17 bases in the middle. Germline V gene sequence: CDR1 SNHLY, CDR2 FYNNEI.

The chain joins TRBV6-5 to TRBJ2-1; D is undetermined. This CDR3 is built from 14 residues. V lost 0 bases, J lost 2 bases, and 5 bases lay in between. Germline V gene lookup returns CDR1 MNHEY and CDR2 SVGAGI. The CDR3 region is CASSYSAAYNEQFF. DNA for the CDR3: TGTGCCAGCAGTTACTCGGCAGCCTACAATGAGCAGTTCTTC.

The chain employs TRBV19 and TRBJ1-1, with D perhaps TRBD1 (6 bases). CDR1 is LNHDA and CDR2 is SQIVND in the germline V gene (reference sequence). This CDR3 is built from 14 residues. V lost 3 bases to trimming and J lost 5 bases, with 13 bases between them. CDR3 amino acids: CASSINRVSTEAFF. The CDR3 bases are TGTGCCAGTAGTATCAACAGGGTGTCGACTGAAGCTTTCTTT.

This sequence joins TRBV7-2 and TRBJ1-1; weak D call: TRBD1 (6 bases). Germline lookup yields CDR1 SGHTA and CDR2 FQGNSA. V gave up 5 bases and J gave up 5 bases, with 9 bases separating them. The CDR3 spans 12 residues. In DNA form, the CDR3 reads TGTGCCAGCAGCAACAGGGTTACTGAAGCTTTCTTT. It codes for CASSNRVTEAFF.

The chain carries TRBV6-1 and TRBJ2-7, with 11 bases lining up with TRBD2. V shed 0 bases, J shed 2 bases, and the junction held 6 bases outside the gene matches. Germline CDR1 and CDR2: MNHNS and SASEGT. The CDR3 sequence is 17 residues long. The CDR3 loop is CASSEAVIAGGPYEQYF. The CDR3, as DNA: TGTGCCAGCAGTGAAGCGGTCATAGCGGGGGGGCCCTACGAGCAGTACTTC.

This clone was counted a few times. J is TRBJ1-1 and V is TRBV5-1; 11 nucleotides align to TRBD1. The CDR3 has 12 amino acids. The germline V gene encodes CDR1 SGHRS and CDR2 YFSETQ. V lost 4 bases to trimming and J lost 11 bases; unmatched junction nucleotides: 4. CDR3 region: CASSPDRGPAFF. In DNA form, the CDR3 reads TGCGCCAGCAGCCCGGACAGGGGGCCGGCTTTCTTT.

The V gene is TRBV6-1, the J gene TRBJ2-3, with D possibly TRBD2 on 5 matching bases. Trimming shortened V by 3 bases and J by 8 bases, and 24 bases separated the two germline ends. The V gene's germline CDR1 is MNHNS and CDR2 SASEGT. This CDR3 has 17 residues. The CDR3 loop is CASSDGVTSASWSTQYF. The CDR3 region has the DNA TGTGCCAGCAGTGACGGGGTCACCTCTGCGAGTTGGTCTACGCAGTATTTT.

The V gene is TRBV24-1, the J gene TRBJ2-2; TRBD1 agrees at 8 bases. Germline CDR1 KGHDR, CDR2 SFDVKD. Trimming took 7 bases from V and 0 from J; bases not matched to a gene: 0. This CDR3 is built from 14 residues. This CDR3 is CATRGQANTGELFF. In nucleotides, the CDR3 is TGTGCCACCAGGGGACAGGCGAACACCGGGGAGCTGTTTTTT.

The chain recombines TRBV5-1 with TRBJ2-7; TRBD2 aligns across 12 bases. The CDR3 runs 17 residues. V lost 4 bases to trimming and J lost 0 bases; unmatched junction nucleotides: 8. Germline V gene data show CDR1 as SGHRS and CDR2 as YFSETQ. CDR3 DNA: TGCGCCAGCAGCCTCTGGACTAGCGGGGCAAGCTCCTACGAGCAGTACTTC. Encoded protein: CASSLWTSGASSYEQYF.

The chain uses TRBV7-6 and TRBJ1-2; D gene uncertain. The CDR3 spans 13 residues. The germline gives CDR1 SGHVS, CDR2 FNYEAQ. Deletions cut 7 bases from V and 4 bases from J, with 13 bases between. The CDR3 reads CASTNWSLYGYTF. In DNA, the CDR3 is TGTGCCAGCACTAATTGGTCCCTCTATGGCTACACCTTC.

The V gene is TRBV6-5, the J gene TRBJ1-4; 9 bases match TRBD1. The V gene end was trimmed by 0 bases and the J gene end by 7 bases; junction bases not matched to a gene: 6. The CDR3 consists of 16 residues. Germline V gene sequence: CDR1 MNHEY, CDR2 SVGAGI. The CDR3 DNA reads TGTGCCAGCAGTTACTCCGGGACAGGGACTGGTGAAAAACTGTTTTTT. Its translation: CASSYSGTGTGEKLFF.

This chain joins TRBV28 and TRBJ2-4; 9 bases fit TRBD1. The CDR3 has 16 amino acids. The ends lost 6 bases at V and 3 bases at J; junction bases unmatched: 9. Germline values: CDR1 MDHEN, CDR2 SYDVKM. CDR3 in DNA: TGTGCCAGCAGCCCTTGGGACAGGGTTGACAAAAACATTCAGTACTTC. This gives the protein CASSPWDRVDKNIQYF.

In nucleotides, the CDR3 is TGCAGTGCTAGTCCCCCTAATGGTGGCTACACCTTC. This gives the protein CSASPPNGGYTF. The chain employs TRBV20-1 and TRBJ1-2; D ambiguous. This CDR3 is 12 amino acids long. Trimming removed 3 bases from V and 7 bases from J, with 12 bases in between. Germline lookup yields CDR1 DFQATT and CDR2 SNEGSKA (reference sequence).

The chain couples TRBV7-9 to TRBJ1-2, with 10 bases matching TRBD1. Losses at the gene ends were 1 base for V and 5 bases for J; bases not matched to a gene: 4. This CDR3 is built from 15 residues. The germline V gene has CDR1 SEHNR and CDR2 FQNEAQ (reference sequence). The CDR3 sequence: CASSLGQGARYGYTF. CDR3 bases: TGTGCCAGCAGCTTAGGACAGGGGGCGCGGTATGGCTACACCTTC.

The rearrangement uses TRBV11-2 and TRBJ2-4, with D unclear. V gave up 1 base and J gave up 1 base, with 11 bases separating them. The CDR3 spans 16 residues. Germline V gene data show CDR1 as SGHAT and CDR2 as FQNNGV. CDR3 sequence (DNA): TGTGCCAGCAGCTTAGTGCATGGGGATGCCAAAAACATTCAGTACTTC. Its protein product is CASSLVHGDAKNIQYF.

CDR3 DNA: TGCGCCAGCAGCCAACATGGGACCGGCAGTGAAAAACTGTTTTTT. Translating it yields CASSQHGTGSEKLFF. This sequence joins TRBV4-1 and TRBJ1-4, with D perhaps matching TRBD1 (5 bases). Per germline, CDR1 MGHRA and CDR2 YSYEKL. Trimming took off 2 bases at V and 7 bases at J, with 14 bases between the two ends. CDR3 length: 15 residues.

The chain joins TRBV5-1 to TRBJ1-3; no clear D. V was clipped by 6 bases and J by 0 bases, with 10 bases between them. CDR1 is SGHRS and CDR2 is YFSETQ in the germline V gene. The CDR3 sequence is 14 residues long. CDR3 sequence reads: CASNEGSSGNTIYF. CDR3 nucleotide sequence: TGCGCCAGCAATGAGGGCTCCTCTGGAAACACCATATATTTT.

V usage is TRBV18 and J usage is TRBJ2-6; weak D call: TRBD2 (6 bases). Per germline, CDR1 KGHSH and CDR2 LQKENI. Trimming shortened V by 2 bases and J by 0 bases, and 11 bases separated the two germline ends. CDR3 length: 17 residues. CDR3 in DNA: TGTGCCAGCTCACCAGCGACGGGGGTCTCTGGGGCCAACGTCCTGACTTTC. Translation: CASSPATGVSGANVLTF.

The CDR3, as DNA: TGTGCCAGCAGCGTTAAAGGAAATAATTCACCCCTCCACTTT. The encoded protein is CASSVKGNNSPLHF. The chain uses TRBV9 and TRBJ1-6; the D is unclear. V was shortened by 2 bases and J by 5 bases, with 8 bases between the two germline ends. The CDR3 totals 14 residues. CDR1 SGDLS and CDR2 YYNGEE come from the germline V gene. Full variable domain (rest looked up from reference TRBV9 and TRBJ1-6): DSGVTQTPKHLITATGQRVTLRCSPRSGDLSVYWYQQSLDQGLQFLIQYYNGEERAKGNILERFSAQQFPDLHSELNLSSLELGDSALYFCASSVKGNNSPLHFGNGTRLTVT.

The chain uses TRBV5-1 and TRBJ2-7; weak D call: TRBD1 (5 bases). The V gene's germline CDR1 is SGHRS and CDR2 YFSETQ. This CDR3 region has 14 residues. Trimming stripped 1 base from V and 2 bases from J, with 10 bases between. The chain's CDR3 is CASSLYPGTYEQYF. The CDR3 DNA reads TGCGCCAGCAGCTTGTATCCAGGGACCTACGAGCAGTACTTC.

This rearrangement joins TRBV5-1 to TRBJ1-1, with D possibly matching TRBD1 (6 bases). The CDR3 sequence is 14 residues long. Per the germline V gene, CDR1 is SGHRS and CDR2 is YFSETQ. The ends were cut back, 6 bases at V and 3 bases at J, with 15 bases in the middle. CDR3 protein: CASTSGGGHTEAFF. CDR3 nucleotides: TGCGCCAGCACCTCTGGCGGGGGCCACACTGAAGCTTTCTTT.